This entry lists 26 T cell receptor beta chains sequenced from one sample in a study of human T cells and chemical hapten exposure. Stated time point: patch test 1, 2 weeks after DPC sensitization. Treatment: therapeutic diphenylcyclopropenone sensitization with weekly scalp DPC. TCRdb recomputed calls from the RACE reads with MiXCR, one row per CDR3 protein. Of around 71,000 distinct CDR3 sequences in the sample, approximately 9.8% are singletons; the top ten hold 3.3%. Source: whole blood, taken in connection with sensitization to the hapten diphenylcyclopropenone (DPC). These TCRs come from a woman aged 40 to 50 with alopecia areata. Some clones in this sample may be carry-over from other donors' samples.

This clonotype came up once. This chain links TRBV15 with TRBJ2-1; TRBD1 might be the D (5 bases). CDR1 is LNHNV, CDR2 YYDKDF, per germline (reference sequence). The CDR3 loop spans 13 amino acids. Trimming removed 6 bases from V and 9 bases from J, with 15 bases in between. CDR3 protein: CATSTDRMIEQFF. For the CDR3, the DNA is TGTGCCACCAGTACAGACAGAATGATTGAGCAGTTCTTC.

This clonotype was observed a handful of times. The chain is built from TRBV11-2 and TRBJ1-2; 8 bases align to TRBD1. The CDR3 has 15 amino acids. The germline V gene encodes CDR1 SGHAT and CDR2 FQNNGV. J was trimmed by 7 bases and V by 3 bases; bases with no gene match: 10. The CDR3 DNA reads TGTGCCAGCAGCTTTAGTGGGACAGGAGGTGGTGGCTACACCTTC. As protein: CASSFSGTGGGGYTF.

This clonotype was found many times. J is TRBJ2-4 and V is TRBV4-2, with 10 bases that match TRBD2. The J segment lost 2 bases and the V segment lost 0 bases, leaving 10 bases of the junction unmatched. CDR3 length: 19 amino acids. The germline gives CDR1 LGHNA, CDR2 YNFKEQ. The CDR3 sequence is CASSQDPIERGGPKNIQYF. The CDR3 nucleotides read TGTGCCAGCAGCCAAGATCCGATTGAGCGGGGGGGTCCCAAAAACATTCAGTACTTC.

This clonotype was counted between two and nine times. This chain connects TRBV29-1 to TRBJ2-7; possible D gene TRBD1, 5 bases. Trimming took 7 bases from V and 10 from J, leaving 20 bases between them. Per germline, CDR1 SQVTM and CDR2 ANQGSEA. The CDR3 has 12 amino acids. The CDR3 region is CSASLSSGSQYF. Here the CDR3 DNA reads TGCAGCGCCTCGCTTTCCTCAGGGTCCCAGTACTTC.

Many counts were recorded for this clonotype. The chain carries TRBV7-2 and TRBJ2-2, with D maybe TRBD1 (5 bases). Trimming pared 6 bases from V and 0 bases from J, leaving 14 bases between. In germline, CDR1 is SGHTA, CDR2 FQGNSA. The CDR3 extends over 16 amino acids. The CDR3, as DNA: TGTGCCAGCAGTAATTTTGTACAGGCGAACACCGGGGAGCTGTTTTTT. Translating gives CASSNFVQANTGELFF.

As concerns this clonotype: A much bigger clone sits one base away, suggesting this may be a read error. The chain employs TRBV5-6 and TRBJ1-6; the D is unclear. Germline values: CDR1 SGHDT, CDR2 YYEEEE. Trimming cost V 0 bases and J 8 bases, with 18 bases left between them. The CDR3 has 17 amino acids. CDR3 in amino acids: CASSLEASKLRDSPLHF. CDR3 DNA: TGTGCCAGCAGCTTGGAGGCCAGCAAGCTTCGTGATTCACCCCTCCACTTT.

This clonotype was picked up many times. The V and J genes are TRBV14 and TRBJ2-1; 10 bases align to TRBD1. V shed 1 base, J shed 4 bases, and the junction held 7 bases outside the gene matches. The CDR3 has 17 amino acids. Germline V lookup: CDR1 SGHDN, CDR2 FVKESK. The CDR3 DNA reads as TGTGCCAGCAGCCAAGGGACAGGGGGACCCTTATACAATGAGCAGTTCTTC. It specifies CASSQGTGGPLYNEQFF.

This clonotype was detected ten times or more. The V gene is TRBV2, the J gene TRBJ1-1; D is possibly TRBD1 (5 bases). Trimming took 2 bases from V and 7 from J, leaving 14 bases between them. The CDR3 is made up of 14 amino acids. Germline CDR1 SNHLY, CDR2 FYNNEI. The CDR3, as DNA: TGTGCCAGCAGTGAAATAATGGGGGGTGGTGAAGCTTTCTTT. It encodes CASSEIMGGGEAFF.

This clonotype showed up just a few times. This sequence joins TRBV9 and TRBJ1-1; D possibly corresponds to TRBD1 (6 bases). Germline V gives CDR1 SGDLS, CDR2 YYNGEE. Trimming left V 0 bases short and J 10 bases short, with 25 bases between. CDR3 length: 17 amino acids. Here the CDR3 reads CASSVAIGEAGEGRAFF. As DNA, the CDR3 is TGTGCCAGCAGCGTAGCCATCGGAGAAGCAGGGGAAGGGAGAGCTTTCTTT.

This clonotype has more than one count but fewer than ten. The V gene is TRBV6-6, the J gene TRBJ1-1; tentative D call: TRBD1 (5 bases). Between the trimmed V and J ends, which lost 9 bases and 11 bases, there was a span of 13 bases. The CDR3 sequence is 10 residues long. The germline gives CDR1 MNHNY, CDR2 SVGAGI (reference sequence). The CDR3 nucleotides are TGTGCCAGGGGGCGCGGGGGGGCTTTCTTT. Translated: CARGRGGAFF.

Ten or more counts support this clonotype. The gene calls are TRBV20-1 and TRBJ1-4; 8 bases map to TRBD1. With 3 bases clipped from V and 8 bases from J, the junction kept 8 bases outside the gene matches. CDR3 length: 14 amino acids. The germline CDR1 and CDR2 sequences are DFQATT and SNEGSKA (reference sequence). The CDR3, as DNA: TGCAGTGCTAGCCGGACAGGGAGGGGAGAAAAACTGTTTTTT. Translating gives CSASRTGRGEKLFF.

In this sample, this clonotype turned up a few times. This rearrangement joins TRBV5-4 to TRBJ2-5; no reliable D call. The CDR3 has 13 amino acids. The V end was cut by 0 bases, the J end by 1 base, with 4 bases between. Germline CDR1 is SGHNT and CDR2 is YYREEE (reference sequence). The CDR3 spells CASSLDSQETQYF. CDR3 DNA sequence: TGTGCCAGCAGCTTGGATAGCCAAGAGACCCAGTACTTC.

This clonotype has at least ten counts. The V gene is TRBV6-5, the J gene TRBJ2-3; weak D call: TRBD2 (6 bases). CDR1 MNHEY and CDR2 SVGAGI come from the germline V gene. V was cut by 5 bases and J by 4 bases, with 13 bases left in between. This CDR3 spans 14 amino acids. CDR3 DNA sequence: TGTGCCAGCAGTAACGACTGGGGGGCAGATACGCAGTATTTT. Amino acid sequence: CASSNDWGADTQYF.

This clonotype has a count of ten or more. The rearrangement joins TRBV7-2 to TRBJ1-4; D is possibly TRBD1 (5 bases). The CDR3 runs to 14 residues. Between the trimmed V and J ends, which lost 2 bases and 6 bases, there was a span of 10 bases. Germline CDR1 is SGHTA and CDR2 is FQGNSA. This CDR3 is CASSLRQQDEKLFF. For the CDR3, the DNA is TGTGCCAGCAGCTTACGACAACAGGATGAAAAACTGTTTTTT. The full variable domain, in which reference TRBV7-2 and TRBJ1-4 provide the parts outside the CDR3, is GAGVSQSPSNKVTEKGKDVELRCDPISGHTALYWYRQSLGQGLEFLIYFQGNSAPDKSGLPSDRFSAERTGGSVSTLTIQRTQQEDSAVYLCASSLRQQDEKLFFGSGTQLSVL.

This clonotype appeared many times. The genes are TRBV30 and TRBJ1-2; D is perhaps TRBD1 (5 bases). Germline V gene lookup returns CDR1 GTSNPN and CDR2 SVGIG (reference sequence). V was cut by 0 bases and J by 6 bases, with 11 bases left in between. The CDR3 loop spans 13 amino acids. CDR3 loop: CAWSVGPLHGYTF. In DNA, the CDR3 is TGTGCCTGGAGTGTGGGGCCCCTCCATGGCTACACCTTC.

This clonotype was seen repeatedly, ten times or more. The rearrangement uses TRBV5-1 and TRBJ1-5, with 10 nucleotides matching TRBD1. Germline assignment: CDR1 SGHRS and CDR2 YFSETQ. V shed 4 bases and J 1 base; nucleotides not matched to a gene: 8. This CDR3 is built from 17 residues. CDR3 DNA sequence: TGCGCCAGCAGCCCCGGGACAGGGGCTAGGAGCAATCAGCCCCAGCATTTT. It codes for CASSPGTGARSNQPQHF.

This clonotype was observed at least ten times. V and J are TRBV5-1 and TRBJ2-3; the D gene is possibly TRBD2 (5 bases). Trimming took 0 bases from V and 6 from J, leaving 17 bases between them. From germline, CDR1 is SGHRS and CDR2 YFSETQ. The CDR3 runs 16 residues. Here the CDR3 reads CASSLVGGYRPDTQYF. In DNA, the CDR3 is TGCGCCAGCAGCTTGGTTGGAGGTTACCGGCCGGATACGCAGTATTTT.

A remark on this clonotype: A clone one base away is much larger, so this may be a read error. The chain recombines TRBV9 with TRBJ1-4; D is possibly TRBD1 (5 bases). The V gene's germline CDR1 is SGDLS and CDR2 YYNGEE. Deletions cut 2 bases from V and 6 bases from J, with 14 bases between. The CDR3 is 15 residues long. CDR3 region: CASSVTNRKDEKLFF. The CDR3 region has the DNA TGTGCCAGCAGCGTGACAAACAGGAAAGATGAAAAACTGTTTTTT.

The chain is built from TRBV5-4 and TRBJ2-2; D is possibly TRBD2 (5 bases). CDR1 is SGHNT and CDR2 is YYREEE in the germline V gene (reference sequence). The CDR3 extends over 16 amino acids. Trimming took 4 bases from V and 2 from J, leaving 15 bases between them. The chain's CDR3 is CASSALAGVNTGELFF. DNA of the CDR3: TGTGCCAGCAGCGCCCTTGCCGGGGTTAACACCGGGGAGCTGTTTTTT. Based on the CDR3 plus reference TRBV5-4 and TRBJ2-2, the full variable domain is ETGVTQSPTHLIKTRGQQVTLRCSSQSGHNTVSWYQQALGQGPQFIFQYYREEENGRGNFPPRFSGLQFPNYSSELNVNALELDDSALYLCASSALAGVNTGELFFGEGSRLTVL.

This clonotype was recorded a few times. The chain joins TRBV6-5 to TRBJ1-6; D remains unclear. CDR3 size: 13 residues. Per the germline V gene, CDR1 is MNHEY and CDR2 is SVGAGI. Trimming pared 9 bases from V and 3 bases from J, leaving 9 bases between. The CDR3 sequence: CASRRDYNSPLHF. In nucleotides, the CDR3 is TGTGCCAGTAGACGTGACTATAATTCACCCCTCCACTTT.

This clonotype occurred a few times. The chain combines TRBV9 with TRBJ2-5; D may match TRBD1 or TRBD2 (5 bases each). The CDR3 length is 13 residues. V was cut by 4 bases and J by 5 bases, with 12 bases left in between. Germline loops: CDR1 SGDLS, CDR2 YYNGEE. CDR3 region: CASSPRDPETQYF. CDR3 nucleotide sequence: TGTGCCAGCAGCCCAAGGGACCCGGAGACCCAGTACTTC.

About this clonotype: A much larger clone sits a single nucleotide away, making a read error possible. The genes are TRBV7-2 and TRBJ2-2, with 7 bases lining up with TRBD2. From germline, CDR1 is SGHTA and CDR2 FQGNSA. The CDR3 consists of 13 residues. CDR3 residues: CASSFLGGGELIF. Here the CDR3 DNA reads TGTGCCAGCAGCTTCCTTGGGGGAGGGGAGCTGATTTTT.

There are many counts of this clonotype. This chain uses TRBV20-1 with TRBJ2-7; D may be TRBD1 or TRBD2 (6 bases each). Trimming left V 2 bases short and J 8 bases short, with 13 bases between. The germline V gene has CDR1 DFQATT and CDR2 SNEGSKA (reference sequence). The CDR3 is 12 residues long. Here the CDR3 DNA reads TGCAGTGCTAGAAAACAGGGAGGAAAGCAGTACTTC. It encodes CSARKQGGKQYF.

As regards this clonotype: A clone one base away is much larger, so this may be a read error. The chain employs TRBV7-2 and TRBJ1-6; D might be TRBD1 (5 bases). The CDR3 sequence is 14 residues long. The ends were cut back, 7 bases at V and 0 bases at J, with 7 bases in the middle. Germline V gives CDR1 SGHTA, CDR2 FQGNSA. CDR3 sequence reads: CASKGSSYNSPLHF. CDR3 DNA sequence: TGTGCCAGCAAGGGGAGCTCCTATAATTCACCCCTCCACTTT. The full variable domain, completed using reference TRBV7-2 and TRBJ1-6, is GAGVSQSPSNKVTEKGKDVELRCDPISGHTALYWYRQSLGQGLEFLIYFQGNSAPDKSGLPSDRFSAERTGGSVSTLTIQRTQQEDSAVYLCASKGSSYNSPLHFGNGTRLTVT.

This clonotype was observed many times. This chain links TRBV7-6 with TRBJ1-5; 8 bases map to TRBD1. CDR3 length: 14 amino acids. Germline CDR1 SGHVS, CDR2 FNYEAQ. Losses at the gene ends were 4 bases for V and 7 bases for J; bases not matched to a gene: 6. The CDR3 nucleotides are TGTGCCAGCAGCTCGGGGACAGGCCCACAGCCCCAGCATTTT. Encoded protein: CASSSGTGPQPQHF.

There are many counts of this clonotype. V is TRBV18 and J is TRBJ2-5, with D perhaps TRBD1 or TRBD2 (5 bases each). This CDR3 has 14 residues. The ends were cut back, 6 bases at V and 2 bases at J, with 13 bases in the middle. The germline gives CDR1 KGHSH, CDR2 LQKENI. The CDR3 DNA reads TGTGCCAGCTCCCGGGGAAGGGGTCAAGAGACCCAGTACTTC. It translates to CASSRGRGQETQYF.